Shown below are 10 T cell receptor beta chains from a single sample sequenced in a study of T cells in women clearing cervical HPV infection. The method was immunoSEQ multiplex PCR; TCRdb's version includes in-frame clones alone and lacks a portion of them. The sample's table shows roughly 15,000 clones. Sequencing was carried out using blood buffy coat. The receptors were sampled from a woman between 18 and 70 years old with a cervical HPV16 infection that either progressed to CIN3+ or cleared (not recorded which).

Note on this clone: The read stops 3 residues short of the end of the CDR3; the missing end is completed from the germline J gene. The gene calls are TRBV13 and TRBJ2-7, with 7 bases matching TRBD2. Trimming removed 1 base from V and 4 bases from J; junction bases left unmatched: 4. Germline-derived CDR1 and CDR2 are PRHDT and FYEKMQ (reference sequence). The CDR3 is 14 amino acids. This CDR3 reads CASSLAGGVYEQYF. The part of the CDR3 DNA that was read is TGTGCCAGCAGCTTAGCGGGGGGTGTGTACGAG.

Comments on this clone: Coverage ceases 3 residues before the CDR3 finishes, and the germline J gene fills in the end. The chain has TRBV20-1 and TRBJ2-5; 11 bases are shared with TRBD2. Trimming removed 0 bases from V and 2 bases from J; junction bases left unmatched: 11. The CDR3 is 18 amino acids. CDR1 is DFQATT and CDR2 is SNEGSKA in the germline V gene (reference sequence). Incomplete CDR3 DNA: TGCAGTGCTAGAGATGGAGGCCTGAGACTAGCGGGGCAAGAGACC. Its protein is CSARDGGLRLAGQET. The complete CDR3 protein is CSARDGGLRLAGQETQYF.

In the case of this clone: The CDR3 end falls 3 residues outside the read, so it is completed with the germline J gene. The genes are TRBV2 and TRBJ2-3; a weak D match, TRBD2 (6 bases). Between the trimmed V and J ends, which lost 7 bases and 1 base, there was a span of 9 bases. Germline CDR1 and CDR2: SNHLY and FYNNEI. The length of the CDR3 is 13 residues. The CDR3: CASTPGGTDTQYF. The part of the CDR3 DNA that was read is TGTGCCAGCACACCGGGGGGCACAGATACG.

Worth noting for this clone: The CDR3 end falls 3 residues outside the read, so it is completed with the germline J gene. The genes are TRBV5-1 and TRBJ2-5, with D possibly being TRBD1 (6 bases). The V and J ends lost 4 bases and 5 bases respectively, with 12 bases between them. The CDR3 spans 13 residues. Germline CDR1 and CDR2: SGHRS and YFSETQ. This CDR3 is CASSLGQPETQYF. The CDR3 DNA, read in part, is TGCGCCAGCAGCCTTGGACAGCCGGAGACC.

In regard to this clone: The CDR3 goes on 3 residues after the read ends, and that part is filled in from the germline J gene. V and J are TRBV19 and TRBJ2-3; 8 bases are a match to TRBD1. This CDR3 is built from 15 residues. V dropped 7 bases and J dropped 3; count of bases not matched to a gene: 9. CDR1 is LNHDA, CDR2 SQIVND, per germline (reference sequence). The CDR3 protein is CASIAGTGRTDTQYF. The covered CDR3 bases are TGTGCCAGTATCGCCGGGACAGGCAGAACAGATACG.

For this clone: The CDR3 end lies 3 residues beyond the end of the read and is filled in from the germline J gene. The chain has TRBV28 and TRBJ1-2; 9 bases are shared with TRBD1. CDR3 size: 16 residues. J lost 5 bases, V lost 1 base, and 8 bases had no gene match. The germline V gene encodes CDR1 MDHEN and CDR2 SYDVKM. The DNA read from the CDR3 is TGTGCCAGCAGTTTATTCCACCCGGGACAGGGTTATGGC. Translation: CASSLFHPGQGYG. The CDR3, in full, reads CASSLFHPGQGYGYTF.

On this clone itself: The observed sequence ends 3 residues before the CDR3 terminus, with the missing tail filled in from the germline J gene. This chain links TRBV18 with TRBJ1-1; no reliable D call. Trimming shortened V by 2 bases and J by 1 base, and 5 bases separated the two germline ends. The germline gives CDR1 KGHSH, CDR2 LQKENI. The CDR3 totals 13 residues. The sequenced CDR3 bases are TGTGCCAGCTCACCAACCAGGAACACTGAA. Protein: CASSPTRNTE. The CDR3 as a whole reads CASSPTRNTEAFF.

With regard to this clone: The observed sequence ends 3 residues before the CDR3 terminus, with the missing tail filled in from the germline J gene. The chain couples TRBV20-1 to TRBJ2-1; 9 bases align to TRBD2. The CDR3 consists of 15 residues. Germline lookup yields CDR1 DFQATT and CDR2 SNEGSKA (reference sequence). The V gene end was trimmed by 5 bases and the J gene end by 0 bases; junction bases not matched to a gene: 5. The CDR3 bases that were read are TGCAGTGCTCAGCGGGGGGCAAGCTCCTACAATGAG. Its protein product is CSAQRGASSYNE. The entire CDR3 sequence reads CSAQRGASSYNEQFF.

On this clone: The sequence runs out 3 residues before the end of the CDR3; the remainder is reconstructed from the germline J gene. The gene calls are TRBV29-1 and TRBJ2-7, with 7 bases lining up with TRBD1. Germline-derived CDR1 and CDR2 are SQVTM and ANQGSEA. The CDR3 is made up of 14 amino acids. With V trimmed by 4 bases and J by 3 bases, 9 bases remained unmatched. CDR3 bases read: TGCAGCGTTGTGACCCGGACAGGATTCTACGAG. Translating gives CSVVTRTGFYE. The full CDR3 protein reads CSVVTRTGFYEQYF.

A note on this clone: The observed sequence ends 3 residues before the CDR3 terminus, with the missing tail filled in from the germline J gene. J is TRBJ1-1 and V is TRBV20-1, with D unresolved. CDR1 is DFQATT, CDR2 SNEGSKA, per germline (reference sequence). V lost 5 bases, J lost 3 bases, and 10 bases lay in between. The CDR3 has 12 amino acids. CDR3 DNA, as far as it was read: TGCAGTGCTGACGGGTTCGACACTGAA. It specifies CSADGFDTE. The complete CDR3 protein is CSADGFDTEAFF.